This entry describes one T cell receptor (beta chain). CDR1 is SGHDT, CDR2 YYEEEE, per germline. Trimming stripped 4 bases from V and 4 bases from J, with 14 bases between. The CDR3 extends over 14 amino acids. Sequenced by immunoSEQ multiplex PCR; TCRdb stores in-frame clones only, minus some. In the table there are a few hundred thousand clones, around nine tenths of which are singletons. These data are taken from a study of blood T cell repertoires in COVID-19. Study in general: Sites in the United States, Italy and Spain provided acute and convalescent COVID-19 samples. PBMCs, B-cell-depleted T cells, or T cells were the source of the cDNA or gDNA that made up the material.

The clonotype was recovered from a man aged 18 to 30 with COVID-19, enrolled during active disease. The sequenced material came from peripheral blood. The chain uses TRBV5-6 and TRBJ1-1; tentative D call: TRBD1 (5 bases). The CDR3 loop is CASSPTGLGTEAFF. As DNA, the CDR3 is TGTGCCAGCAGCCCAACAGGTTTGGGCACTGAAGCTTTCTTT.